Each of the 6 T cell receptor beta chains below was sequenced from the same sample in a study of T cells in Graves' hyperthyroidism and ophthalmopathy. Authors of the study amplified TCR beta CDR3 regions from RNA transcripts. An initial round of RT-PCR targeting the TCR CDR3 relied on the HTBI primer set. Each CDR3 protein is one row after TCRdb ran MiXCR on the multiplex PCR reads. The sample carries some 370,000 distinct CDR3 sequences, about an eighth recorded once. Sequenced: blood. All receptors derive from a man aged 50 to 59 with Graves' ophthalmopathy.

The chain joins TRBV7-9 to TRBJ1-2, with a tentative D call TRBD1 (6 bases). Trimming left V 2 bases short and J 8 bases short, with 15 bases between. The germline V gene encodes CDR1 SEHNR and CDR2 FQNEAQ (reference sequence). The CDR3 runs 14 residues. Here the CDR3 reads CASSLSGDPWGYTF. Here the CDR3 DNA reads TGTGCCAGCAGCTTATCAGGGGACCCTTGGGGCTACACCTTC.

This clonotype has a count of ten or more. The gene calls are TRBV2 and TRBJ2-7; D is possibly TRBD1 (6 bases). The V gene lost 7 bases and the J gene lost 4 bases, with 11 bases spanning the gap. The CDR3 spans 12 residues. Germline V gives CDR1 SNHLY, CDR2 FYNNEI. CDR3 region: CASMDSRYEQYF. The DNA for the CDR3 is TGTGCCAGCATGGACAGTCGGTACGAGCAGTACTTC. Full variable domain (outside the CDR3, taken from reference TRBV2 and TRBJ2-7): EPEVTQTPSHQVTQMGQEVILRCVPISNHLYFYWYRQILGQKVEFLVSFYNNEISEKSEIFDDQFSVERPDGSNFTLKIRSTKLEDSAMYFCASMDSRYEQYFGPGTRLTVT.

This clonotype was counted at least ten times. The rearrangement joins TRBV27 to TRBJ1-5; D may be TRBD1 (6 bases). This CDR3 has 15 amino acids. Trimming shortened V by 4 bases and J by 3 bases, and 13 bases separated the two germline ends. The germline CDR1 and CDR2 sequences are MNHEY and SMNVEV (reference sequence). The CDR3 here is CASSSHRDSNQPQHF. CDR3 DNA: TGTGCCAGCAGTTCTCACAGGGATTCCAATCAGCCCCAGCATTTT.

A few counts support this clonotype. A much larger clone differs from this one at a single base, so this may be a read error. This chain links TRBV3-1 with TRBJ1-1; no definite D call. The CDR3 has 12 amino acids. In germline, CDR1 is LGHDT, CDR2 YNNKEL (reference sequence). Here the CDR3 DNA reads TGTGTCAGCAGCCACTCCGGGACTGAAGCTTTCTTT. Translated: CVSSHSGTEAFF.

This clonotype was detected only a few times. Lacking the conserved final phenylalanine or tryptophan, this CDR3 likely reflects a read error. V gene TRBV5-1 combines with J gene TRBJ2-7; 9 bases agree with TRBD2. CDR1 SGHRS and CDR2 YFSETQ come from the germline V gene. The length of the CDR3 is 13 residues. J was trimmed by 3 bases and V by 4 bases; bases with no gene match: 2. This chain's CDR3 is CASSLSGGYEQYS. Here the CDR3 DNA reads TGCGCCAGCAGCCTTAGCGGGGGCTACGAGCAGTACTCC.

Concerning this clonotype: A much bigger clone sits one base away, suggesting this may be a read error. V usage is TRBV20-1 and J usage is TRBJ1-5; possible D gene TRBD1, 6 bases. Looked up from germline, CDR1 is DFQATT and CDR2 is SNEGSKA (reference sequence). Trimming cost V 4 bases and J 2 bases, with 15 bases left between them. The CDR3 has 15 residues. The CDR3 DNA reads TGCAGTGCTATGATTAGTGGGGGCCGCAATCAGCCCCAGCATTTT. It specifies CSAMISGGRNQPQHF.